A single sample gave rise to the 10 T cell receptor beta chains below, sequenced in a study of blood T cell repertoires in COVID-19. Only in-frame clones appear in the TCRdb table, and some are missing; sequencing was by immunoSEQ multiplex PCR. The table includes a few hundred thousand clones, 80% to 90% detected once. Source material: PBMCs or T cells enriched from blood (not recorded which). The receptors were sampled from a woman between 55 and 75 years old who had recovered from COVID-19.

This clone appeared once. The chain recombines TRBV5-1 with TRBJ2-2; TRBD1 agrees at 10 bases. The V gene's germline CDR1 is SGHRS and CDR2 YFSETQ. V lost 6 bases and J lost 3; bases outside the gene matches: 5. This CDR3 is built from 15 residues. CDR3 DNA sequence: TGCGCCAGCAACCGGGACAGGGGTGACACCGGGGAGCTGTTTTTT. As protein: CASNRDRGDTGELFF.

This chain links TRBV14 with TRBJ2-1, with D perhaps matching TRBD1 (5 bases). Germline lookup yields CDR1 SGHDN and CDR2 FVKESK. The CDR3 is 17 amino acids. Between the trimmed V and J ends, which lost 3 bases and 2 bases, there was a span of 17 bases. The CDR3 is CASSQSSLRGTYNEQFF. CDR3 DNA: TGTGCCAGCAGCCAGAGCTCCCTAAGGGGAACCTACAATGAGCAGTTCTTC.

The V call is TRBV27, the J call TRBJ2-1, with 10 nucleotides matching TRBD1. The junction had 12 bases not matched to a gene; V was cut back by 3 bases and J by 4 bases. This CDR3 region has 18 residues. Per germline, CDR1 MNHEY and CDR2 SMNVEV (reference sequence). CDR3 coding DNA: TGTGCCAGCAGTTTGGGACAGGGGTCAGGAGTAGGATACAATGAGCAGTTCTTC. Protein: CASSLGQGSGVGYNEQFF.

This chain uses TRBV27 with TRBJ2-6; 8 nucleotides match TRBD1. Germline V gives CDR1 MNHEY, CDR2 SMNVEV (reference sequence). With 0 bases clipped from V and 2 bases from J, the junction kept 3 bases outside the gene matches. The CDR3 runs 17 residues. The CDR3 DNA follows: TGTGCCAGCAGTTTATCGGGCAGGGGGCCTGGGGCCAACGTCCTGACTTTC. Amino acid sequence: CASSLSGRGPGANVLTF.

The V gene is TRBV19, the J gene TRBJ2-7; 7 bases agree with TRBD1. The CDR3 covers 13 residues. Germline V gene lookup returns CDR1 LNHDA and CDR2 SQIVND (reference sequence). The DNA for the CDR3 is TGTCATCAGACCGGACAGGAGGACTACGAGCAGTACGTC. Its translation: CHQTGQEDYEQYV.

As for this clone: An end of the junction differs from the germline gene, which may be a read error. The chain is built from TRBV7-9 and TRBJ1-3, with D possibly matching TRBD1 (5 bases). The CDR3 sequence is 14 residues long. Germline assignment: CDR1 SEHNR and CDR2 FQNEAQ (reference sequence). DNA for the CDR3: TGTGCCAGCACCTTACGGGGGTCTGGAAACACCATATATTTT. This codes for CASTLRGSGNTIYF.

The CDR3 here is CATSDSRDSGEKLFF. The CDR3 DNA reads TGTGCCACCAGTGATTCCCGGGACTCCGGTGAAAAACTGTTTTTT. The J gene is TRBJ1-4, the V gene TRBV24-1; D may be TRBD1 (5 bases). This CDR3 is built from 15 residues. Trimming removed 2 bases from V and 7 bases from J, with 13 bases in between. Germline CDR1 reads KGHDR; CDR2 reads SFDVKD.

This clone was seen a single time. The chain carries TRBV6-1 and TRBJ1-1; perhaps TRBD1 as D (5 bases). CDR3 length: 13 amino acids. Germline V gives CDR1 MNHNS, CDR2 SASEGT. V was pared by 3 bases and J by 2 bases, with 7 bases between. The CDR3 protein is CASSDDRNTEAFF. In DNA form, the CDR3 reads TGTGCCAGCAGTGACGACAGAAACACTGAAGCTTTCTTT.

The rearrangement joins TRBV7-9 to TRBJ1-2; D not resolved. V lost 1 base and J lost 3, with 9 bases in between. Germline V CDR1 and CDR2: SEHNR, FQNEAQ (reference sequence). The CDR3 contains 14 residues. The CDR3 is CASSLGTDYYGYTF. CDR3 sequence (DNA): TGTGCCAGCAGCTTAGGTACGGACTACTATGGCTACACCTTC.

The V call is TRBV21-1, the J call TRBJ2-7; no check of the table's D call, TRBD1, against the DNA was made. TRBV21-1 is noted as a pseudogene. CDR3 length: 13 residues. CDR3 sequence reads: CASSRGQRYEQYV. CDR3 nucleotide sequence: TGTGCCAGCAGCAGGGGACAAAGGTACGAGCAGTACGTC.